This record covers a single T cell receptor beta chain. The source of the sample is a study of control samples from healthy donors and cancer patients. Germline V gene sequence: CDR1 SGDLS, CDR2 YYNGEE. The CDR3 is made up of 17 amino acids. J lost 5 bases, V lost 4 bases, and 9 bases had no gene match. Libraries were prepared by immunoSEQ multiplex PCR; TCRdb keeps only in-frame clonotypes and omits some of them. Of approximately 130,000 clones listed, over 75% are singletons. Sequencing was carried out using blood. The chain recombines TRBV9 with TRBJ2-3; 14 bases are a match to TRBD2. The origin of this receptor is a man in his 60s in good health. CDR3 loop: CASSPGLAGGLIDTQYF. The CDR3 bases are TGTGCCAGCAGCCCCGGACTAGCGGGGGGCCTTATAGATACGCAGTATTTT.